The present entry profiles one TCR beta chain with its context. The target antigen is unknown. CDR1 MGHDK and CDR2 SYGVNS come from the germline V gene. With 4 bases clipped from V and 3 bases from J, the junction kept 3 bases outside the gene matches. The CDR3 consists of 15 residues. This entry is derived from a study of T cell responses to AZD1222 COVID-19 vaccine. Whole-study findings and limits: A rise in Spike-specific TCR breadth and depth followed two AZD1222 doses. At baseline, just five or six AZD1222 recipients tested seropositive.

Repertoires were generated with immunoSEQ multiplex PCR, while TCRdb's copy carries only in-frame clones and drops some. This table has around 140,000 clones, about 90% appearing once. The V gene is TRBV25-1, the J gene TRBJ2-1; 10 positions agree with TRBD2. Sequenced here: peripheral blood, sampled 28 days after the second AZD1222 dose. This clonotype was sampled from an adult who received the AZD1222 COVID-19 vaccine. CDR3 sequence (DNA): TGTGCCAGCAGTGTAGTAGCGGGAGGCTACAATGAGCAGTTCTTC. Amino acid sequence: CASSVVAGGYNEQFF.